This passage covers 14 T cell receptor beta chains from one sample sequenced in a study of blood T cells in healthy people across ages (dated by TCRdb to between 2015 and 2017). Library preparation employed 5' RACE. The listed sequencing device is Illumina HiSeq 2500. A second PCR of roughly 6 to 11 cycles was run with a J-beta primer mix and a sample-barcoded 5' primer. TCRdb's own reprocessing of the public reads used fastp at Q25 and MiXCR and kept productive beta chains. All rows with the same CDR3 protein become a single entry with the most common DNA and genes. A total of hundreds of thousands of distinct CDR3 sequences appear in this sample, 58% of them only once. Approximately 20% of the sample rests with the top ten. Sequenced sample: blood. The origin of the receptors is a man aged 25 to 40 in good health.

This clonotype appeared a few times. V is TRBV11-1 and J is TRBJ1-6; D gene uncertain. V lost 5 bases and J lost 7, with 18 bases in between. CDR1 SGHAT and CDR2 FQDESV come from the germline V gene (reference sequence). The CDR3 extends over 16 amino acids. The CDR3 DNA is TGTGCCAGCAGCCAAACTCTATCCGCTACCAATTCACCCCTCCACTTT. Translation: CASSQTLSATNSPLHF.

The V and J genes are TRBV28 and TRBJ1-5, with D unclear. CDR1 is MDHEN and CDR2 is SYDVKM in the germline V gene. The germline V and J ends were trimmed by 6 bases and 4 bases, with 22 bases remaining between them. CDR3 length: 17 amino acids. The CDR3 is CASRLPPIYRRNQPQHF. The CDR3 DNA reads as TGTGCCAGCAGGTTACCTCCCATTTACAGACGAAATCAGCCCCAGCATTTT. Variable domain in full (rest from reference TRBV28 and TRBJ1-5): DVKVTQSSRYLVKRTGEKVFLECVQDMDHENMFWYRQDPGLGLRLIYFSYDVKMKEKGDIPEGYSVSREKKERFSLILESASTNQTSMYLCASRLPPIYRRNQPQHFGDGTRLSIL.

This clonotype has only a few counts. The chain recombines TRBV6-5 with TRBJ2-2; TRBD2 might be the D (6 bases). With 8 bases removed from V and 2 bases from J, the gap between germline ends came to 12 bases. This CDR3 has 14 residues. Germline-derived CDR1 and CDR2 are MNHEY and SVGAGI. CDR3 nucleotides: TGTGCCAGCCGGGGGAAGGGAAACACCGGGGAGCTGTTTTTT. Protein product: CASRGKGNTGELFF.

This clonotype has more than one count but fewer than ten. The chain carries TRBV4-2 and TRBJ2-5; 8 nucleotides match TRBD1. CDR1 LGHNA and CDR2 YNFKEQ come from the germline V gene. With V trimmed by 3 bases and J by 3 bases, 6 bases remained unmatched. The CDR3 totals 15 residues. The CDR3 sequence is CASSQEDRGEETQYF. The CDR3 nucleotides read TGTGCCAGCAGCCAGGAAGACAGGGGCGAAGAGACCCAGTACTTC.

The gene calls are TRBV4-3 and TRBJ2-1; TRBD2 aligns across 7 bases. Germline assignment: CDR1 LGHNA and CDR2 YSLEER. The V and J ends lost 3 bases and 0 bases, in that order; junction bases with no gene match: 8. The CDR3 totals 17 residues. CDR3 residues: CASSHRLGGSSYNEQFF. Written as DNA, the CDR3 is TGCGCCAGCAGCCATCGCTTGGGGGGGAGCTCCTACAATGAGCAGTTCTTC.

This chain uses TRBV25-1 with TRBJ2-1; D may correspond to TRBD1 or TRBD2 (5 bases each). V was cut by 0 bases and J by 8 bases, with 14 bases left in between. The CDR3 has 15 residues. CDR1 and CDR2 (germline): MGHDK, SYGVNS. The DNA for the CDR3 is TGTGCCAGCAGTGAATATTCAGGACTGGGGGATGAGCAGTTCTTC. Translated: CASSEYSGLGDEQFF.

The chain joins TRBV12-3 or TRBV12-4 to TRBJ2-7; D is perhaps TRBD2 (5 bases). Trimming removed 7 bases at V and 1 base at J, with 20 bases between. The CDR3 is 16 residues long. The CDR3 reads CASTPGSTGVSYEQYF. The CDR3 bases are TGTGCCAGCACCCCGGGGTCTACTGGGGTGTCCTACGAGCAGTACTTC.

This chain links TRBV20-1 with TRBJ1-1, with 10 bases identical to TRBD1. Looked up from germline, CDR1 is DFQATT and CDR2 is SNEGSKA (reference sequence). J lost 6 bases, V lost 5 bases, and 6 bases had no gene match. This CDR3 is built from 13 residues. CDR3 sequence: CSAGRQGAPEAFF. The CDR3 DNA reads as TGCAGTGCTGGCCGACAGGGGGCCCCTGAAGCTTTCTTT.

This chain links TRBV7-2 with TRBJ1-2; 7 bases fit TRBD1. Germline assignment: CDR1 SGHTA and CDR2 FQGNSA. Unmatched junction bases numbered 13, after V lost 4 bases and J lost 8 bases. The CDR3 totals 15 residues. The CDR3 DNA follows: TGTGCCAGCAGCTCCGGGACAGCCTACTATGGGGGCTACACCTTC. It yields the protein CASSSGTAYYGGYTF.

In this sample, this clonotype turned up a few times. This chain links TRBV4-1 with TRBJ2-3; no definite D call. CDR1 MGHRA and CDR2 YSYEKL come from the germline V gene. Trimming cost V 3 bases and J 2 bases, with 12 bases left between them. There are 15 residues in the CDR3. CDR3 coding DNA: TGCGCCAGCAGCCAGGGCCGACCCCCCACAGATACGCAGTATTTT. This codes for CASSQGRPPTDTQYF.

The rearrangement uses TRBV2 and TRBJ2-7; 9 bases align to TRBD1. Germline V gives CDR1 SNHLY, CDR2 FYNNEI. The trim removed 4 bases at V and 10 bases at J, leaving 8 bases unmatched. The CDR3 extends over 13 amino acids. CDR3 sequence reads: CASSVGTGRNQYF. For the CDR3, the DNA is TGTGCCAGCAGTGTTGGGACAGGGAGGAACCAGTACTTC.

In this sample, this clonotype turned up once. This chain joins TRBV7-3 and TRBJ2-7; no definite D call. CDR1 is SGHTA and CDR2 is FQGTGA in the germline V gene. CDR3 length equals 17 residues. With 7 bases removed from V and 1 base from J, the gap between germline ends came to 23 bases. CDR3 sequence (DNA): TGTGCCAGCATCGTGGCCCAATATTTAGGTTTATCCTACGAGCAGTACTTC. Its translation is CASIVAQYLGLSYEQYF. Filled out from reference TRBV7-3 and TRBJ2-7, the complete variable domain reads GAGVSQTPSNKVTEKGKYVELRCDPISGHTALYWYRQSLGQGPEFLIYFQGTGAADDSGLPNDRFFAVRPEGSVSTLKIQRTERGDSAVYLCASIVAQYLGLSYEQYFGPGTRLTVT.

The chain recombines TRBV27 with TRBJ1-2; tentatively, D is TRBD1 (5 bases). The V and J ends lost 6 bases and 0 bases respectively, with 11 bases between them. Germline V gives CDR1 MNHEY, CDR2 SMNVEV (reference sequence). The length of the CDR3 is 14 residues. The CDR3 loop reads CASRIRAANYGYTF. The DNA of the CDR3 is TGTGCCAGCAGGATCAGGGCGGCTAACTATGGCTACACCTTC.

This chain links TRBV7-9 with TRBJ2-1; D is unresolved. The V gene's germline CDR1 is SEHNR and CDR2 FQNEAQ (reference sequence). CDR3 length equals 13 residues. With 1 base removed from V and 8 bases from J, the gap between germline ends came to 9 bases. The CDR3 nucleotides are TGTGCCAGCAGCTTAGGGTTGTACGATGAGCAGTTCTTC. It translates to CASSLGLYDEQFF.